The 11 T cell receptor beta chains listed next were all sequenced from one sample in a study of cytomegalovirus exposure and HLA in healthy donors. It was with 60 Vbeta and 13 Jbeta primers that the PCR ran. Repertoires were generated with immunoSEQ multiplex PCR, while TCRdb's copy carries only in-frame clones and drops some. The sample contains roughly 180,000 clones, about three quarters of which appear only once. The sequencing input was PBMCs. The receptors here all came from a man aged 50 to 60 in good health and CMV-seropositive.

This sequence joins TRBV15 and TRBJ1-2; 7 nucleotides align to TRBD1. V was pared by 0 bases and J by 5 bases, with 12 bases of the junction left unmatched. This CDR3 is built from 17 residues. Germline CDR1 is LNHNV and CDR2 is YYDKDF (reference sequence). The CDR3 nucleotides read TGTGCCACCAGCAGAGAAACTTTCGGGACAGAAGTGTATGGCTACACCTTC. Translation gives CATSRETFGTEVYGYTF. Full variable domain (remainder filled in from reference TRBV15 and TRBJ1-2): DAMVIQNPRYQVTQFGKPVTLSCSQTLNHNVMYWYQQKSSQAPKLLFHYYDKDFNNEADTPDNFQSRRPNTSFCFLDIRSPGLGDTAMYLCATSRETFGTEVYGYTFGSGTRLTVV.

The CDR3 sequence is CASSGGTGATNTGELFF. CDR3 bases: TGTGCCAGCAGCGGAGGGACAGGGGCTACGAACACCGGGGAGCTGTTTTTT. The genes are TRBV28 and TRBJ2-2, with TRBD1 matching over 10 bases. The CDR3 covers 17 residues. Germline CDR1 reads MDHEN; CDR2 reads SYDVKM. The V segment lost 6 bases and the J segment 0 bases; nucleotides outside the gene matches: 7.

V gene TRBV19 combines with J gene TRBJ2-1, with 11 nucleotides matching TRBD2. The trim removed 7 bases at V and 5 bases at J, leaving 7 bases unmatched. CDR3 size: 15 residues. The germline gives CDR1 LNHDA, CDR2 SQIVND (reference sequence). This chain's CDR3 is CASKGTSGGHNEQFF. The CDR3 bases are TGTGCCAGTAAAGGAACTAGCGGGGGACACAATGAGCAGTTCTTC. The full variable domain, rest sourced from reference TRBV19 and TRBJ2-1, is DGGITQSPKYLFRKEGQNVTLSCEQNLNHDAMYWYRQDPGQGLRLIYYSQIVNDFQKGDIAEGYSVSREKKESFPLTVTSAQKNPTAFYLCASKGTSGGHNEQFFGPGTRLTVL.

This clone occurred a few times. V and J are TRBV2 and TRBJ1-4, with D possibly TRBD1 on 6 matching bases. Per germline, CDR1 SNHLY and CDR2 FYNNEI. V lost 2 bases to trimming and J lost 8 bases, with 6 bases between them. The CDR3 runs 12 residues. The DNA for the CDR3 is TGTGCCAGCAGTGAAAGGGGGGAAAAACTGTTTTTT. This gives the protein CASSERGEKLFF.

This rearrangement joins TRBV19 to TRBJ1-5, with 9 bases matching TRBD1. Germline V gives CDR1 LNHDA, CDR2 SQIVND (reference sequence). V shed 4 bases, J shed 4 bases, and the junction held 2 bases outside the gene matches. The CDR3 runs to 14 residues. CDR3 nucleotides: TGTGCCAGTAGTAGGACAGGGGTAAATCAGCCCCAGCATTTT. Amino acids: CASSRTGVNQPQHF.

The chain combines TRBV5-4 with TRBJ1-1; D not certain. With 5 bases removed from V and 2 bases from J, the gap between germline ends came to 16 bases. CDR3 length: 15 amino acids. Looked up from germline, CDR1 is SGHNT and CDR2 is YYREEE (reference sequence). This CDR3 is CASSLEARANTEAFF. Here the CDR3 DNA reads TGTGCCAGCAGTCTTGAGGCCAGAGCTAACACTGAAGCTTTCTTT.

The genes are TRBV2 and TRBJ2-1, with TRBD1 identical over 9 bases. CDR3 length: 15 amino acids. Losses at the gene ends were 7 bases for V and 10 bases for J; bases not matched to a gene: 14. From germline, CDR1 is SNHLY and CDR2 FYNNEI. The CDR3, as DNA: TGTGCCAGCAATAGGGAGAGGACAGGGGTCGGCGAGCAGTTCTTC. Its protein product is CASNRERTGVGEQFF. Looking up the rest from reference TRBV2 and TRBJ2-1 gives the full variable domain: EPEVTQTPSHQVTQMGQEVILRCVPISNHLYFYWYRQILGQKVEFLVSFYNNEISEKSEIFDDQFSVERPDGSNFTLKIRSTKLEDSAMYFCASNRERTGVGEQFFGPGTRLTVL.

This sequence joins TRBV27 and TRBJ1-3; 8 bases fit TRBD1. Germline V lookup: CDR1 MNHEY, CDR2 SMNVEV (reference sequence). The CDR3 has 20 amino acids. V shed 0 bases, J shed 0 bases, and the junction held 13 bases outside the gene matches. The CDR3 is CASSLSRSGGGGGSGNTIYF. The CDR3 DNA reads TGTGCCAGCAGTTTATCGAGATCAGGGGGCGGAGGGGGCTCTGGAAACACCATATATTTT.

The CDR3 nucleotides read TGTGCCAGCAGCCCCTGGGACAGGATAGAGAACACTGAAGCTTTCTTT. Residues: CASSPWDRIENTEAFF. The V and J genes are TRBV7-9 and TRBJ1-1; 8 bases match TRBD1. CDR3 size: 16 residues. With 5 bases clipped from V and 1 base from J, the junction kept 9 bases outside the gene matches. Looked up from germline, CDR1 is SEHNR and CDR2 is FQNEAQ (reference sequence).

The chain is built from TRBV7-2 and TRBJ2-1; 10 positions match TRBD2. Germline trimming cut 5 bases from V and 5 bases from J; bases unmatched to any gene: 9. The germline CDR1 and CDR2 sequences are SGHTA and FQGNSA. This CDR3 has 16 amino acids. The CDR3 DNA is TGTGCCAGCAGCCCCCCGGGACTAGCGTACCACAATGAGCAGTTCTTC. Its translation is CASSPPGLAYHNEQFF. Full variable domain (missing parts from reference TRBV7-2 and TRBJ2-1): GAGVSQSPSNKVTEKGKDVELRCDPISGHTALYWYRQSLGQGLEFLIYFQGNSAPDKSGLPSDRFSAERTGGSVSTLTIQRTQQEDSAVYLCASSPPGLAYHNEQFFGPGTRLTVL.

V usage is TRBV18 and J usage is TRBJ2-5; the match to TRBD1 covers 7 bases. Trimming removed 4 bases from V and 2 bases from J; junction bases left unmatched: 1. The CDR3 length is 13 residues. CDR1 is KGHSH, CDR2 LQKENI, per germline. CDR3: CASSLGQQETQYF. The DNA for the CDR3 is TGTGCCAGCTCACTGGGACAGCAAGAGACCCAGTACTTC.